Reported below is one T cell receptor (beta chain). Data came from immunoSEQ multiplex PCR; TCRdb stores just in-frame clones and leaves some out. This table holds some 63,000 clones, 95% to 98% found once. This CDR3 has 15 amino acids. V lost 5 bases to trimming and J lost 0 bases; unmatched junction nucleotides: 7. In germline, CDR1 is SGHRS, CDR2 YFSETQ. The data derive from a study of siplizumab effects on memory and regulatory T cells. J is TRBJ2-7 and V is TRBV5-1; 8 positions match TRBD2. The receptor was isolated from a human donor in good health. Input material: naive CD8+ T cells sorted from blood. Here the CDR3 reads CASRHTGTSSYEQYF. CDR3 DNA sequence: TGCGCCAGCAGGCATACCGGGACTAGCTCCTACGAGCAGTACTTC.